This is a list of T cell receptor beta chains from one sample in a study of shared clonotypes between healthy human individuals. TCRdb's table, derived via immunoSEQ multiplex PCR, lists solely in-frame clones and lacks some. The sample lists roughly 2.2 million clones, around 92% occurring once. Source material: naive CD4+ T cells from PBMCs. The source is a young man in good health. Some clones in this sample may be carry-over from other donors' samples. The CDR3 runs from the conserved cysteine through the conserved F or W. Each record gives: CDR3 protein, CDR3 DNA, D gene, V gene, clone size, J gene. A D gene is named only where the DNA matches it firmly. The size entry is marked missing in some rows and otherwise reads once, few, many or a size class.

CASSHTGALSDTQYF | TGTGCCAGCAGCCACACGGGTGCATTGTCGGATACGCAGTATTTT | - | TRBV6-5 | - | TRBJ2-3
CASSYNTGELFF | TGTGCCAGCAGTTACAACACCGGGGAGCTGTTTTTT | - | TRBV6-5 | - | TRBJ2-2
CASSQDGIQAGANVLTF | TGCGCCAGCAGCCAAGATGGGATTCAGGCTGGGGCCAACGTCCTGACTTTC | - | TRBV4-1 | - | TRBJ2-6
CASSQDLPAHSAVKVLFF | TGCGCCAGCAGCCAAGATCTCCCAGCCCACTCCGCGGTGAAAGTTCTGTTTTTT | - | TRBV4-1 | few | TRBJ1-4
CASSSRTEAFF | TGTGCCAGCAGTTCTCGAACTGAAGCTTTCTTT | - | TRBV6-5 | - | TRBJ1-1
CAISESTGGGYTF | TGTGCCATCAGTGAGTCGACCGGGGGAGGCTACACCTTC | - | TRBV10-3 | - | TRBJ1-2
CASSPTGRVLYGYTF | TGTGCCAGCAGCCCCACAGGGAGGGTGCTTTATGGCTACACCTTC | - | TRBV11-2 | - | TRBJ1-2
CASTRGLANTGELFF | TGTGCCAGCACGCGGGGACTTGCGAACACCGGGGAGCTGTTTTTT | - | TRBV2 | - | TRBJ2-2
CASSHGTDRVDYEQYF | TGCGCCAGCAGCCACGGGACAGACCGTGTAGACTACGAGCAGTACTTC | TRBD1 | TRBV4-3 | - | TRBJ2-7
CSGRDRNGYTF | TGCAGCGGCCGGGACAGGAATGGCTACACCTTC | TRBD1 | TRBV20-1 | once | TRBJ1-2
CASGTNSGNTIYF | TGTGCCAGTGGGACGAACTCTGGAAACACCATATATTTT | - | TRBV7-9 | - | TRBJ1-3
CASRRQGWETQYF | TGTGCCAGCAGAAGACAGGGTTGGGAGACCCAGTACTTC | TRBD1 | TRBV28 | - | TRBJ2-5
CASSDGATEAFF | TGTGCCAGCAGTGACGGGGCCACTGAAGCTTTCTTT | - | TRBV2 | - | TRBJ1-1
CASSSKKGQGGSDTQYF | TGTGCCAGCAGCTCAAAAAAAGGGCAGGGAGGATCGGATACGCAGTATTTT | - | TRBV11-2 | - | TRBJ2-3
CASSLSGTGFYEQYF | TGTGCCAGCAGTTTATCCGGGACAGGGTTTTACGAGCAGTACTTC | TRBD1 | TRBV28 | - | TRBJ2-7
CASSLEGGRETQYF | TGCGCCAGCAGCTTGGAGGGGGGGCGAGAGACCCAGTACTTC | - | TRBV5-1 | - | TRBJ2-5
CASSQDPGDPGRDF | TGCGCCAGCAGCCAAGATCCAGGAGATCCGGGACGGGACTTC | - | TRBV4-1 | - | TRBJ2-7